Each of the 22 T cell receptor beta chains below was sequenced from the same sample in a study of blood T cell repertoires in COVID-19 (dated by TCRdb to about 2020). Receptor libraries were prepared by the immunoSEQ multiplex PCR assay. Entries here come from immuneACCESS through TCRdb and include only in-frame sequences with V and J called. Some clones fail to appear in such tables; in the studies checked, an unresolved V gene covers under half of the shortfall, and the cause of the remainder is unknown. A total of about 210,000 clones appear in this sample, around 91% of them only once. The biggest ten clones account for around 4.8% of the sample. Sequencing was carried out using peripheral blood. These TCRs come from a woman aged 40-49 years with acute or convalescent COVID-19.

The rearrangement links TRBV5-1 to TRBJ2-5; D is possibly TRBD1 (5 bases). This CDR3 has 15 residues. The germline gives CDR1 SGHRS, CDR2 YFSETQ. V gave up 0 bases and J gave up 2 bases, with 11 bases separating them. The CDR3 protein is CASSLGAGSQETQYF. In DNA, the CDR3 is TGCGCCAGCAGCTTGGGAGCAGGGTCGCAAGAGACCCAGTACTTC.

The chain's CDR3 is CASSQKSASVQYF. DNA for the CDR3: TGTGCCAGCAGCCAAAAGTCCGCTTCGGTCCAGTACTTC. This chain links TRBV14 with TRBJ2-5; D gene ambiguous. Germline loops: CDR1 SGHDN, CDR2 FVKESK. The CDR3 sequence is 13 residues long. Trimming took off 2 bases at V and 10 bases at J, with 14 bases between the two ends.

CDR3 loop: CASSEGEGGQETQYF. The DNA for the CDR3 is TGTGCCAGCAGTGAAGGGGAAGGGGGCCAAGAGACCCAGTACTTC. The chain employs TRBV6-1 and TRBJ2-5; perhaps TRBD1 as D (6 bases). Trimming removed 1 base at V and 1 base at J, with 10 bases between. The length of the CDR3 is 15 residues. Per the germline V gene, CDR1 is MNHNS and CDR2 is SASEGT.

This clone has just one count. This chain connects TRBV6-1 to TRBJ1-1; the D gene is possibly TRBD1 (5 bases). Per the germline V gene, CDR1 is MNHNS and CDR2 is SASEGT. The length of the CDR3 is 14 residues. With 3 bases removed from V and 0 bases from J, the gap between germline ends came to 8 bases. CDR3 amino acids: CASSDTRVNTEAFF. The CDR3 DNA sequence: TGTGCCAGCAGTGACACCAGGGTGAACACTGAAGCTTTCTTT.

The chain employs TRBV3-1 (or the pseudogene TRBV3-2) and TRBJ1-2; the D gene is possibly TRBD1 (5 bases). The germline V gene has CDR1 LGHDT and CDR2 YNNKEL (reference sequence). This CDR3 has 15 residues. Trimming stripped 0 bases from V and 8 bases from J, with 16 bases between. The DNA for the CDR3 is TGTGCCAGCAGCCAAGAAAGGCAGGGCGGGGGAGGCTACACCTTC. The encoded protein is CASSQERQGGGGYTF.

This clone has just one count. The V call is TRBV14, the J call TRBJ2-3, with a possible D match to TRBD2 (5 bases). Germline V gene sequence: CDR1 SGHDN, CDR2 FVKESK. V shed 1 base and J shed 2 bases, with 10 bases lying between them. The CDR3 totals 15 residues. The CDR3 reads CASSQGAATTDTQYF. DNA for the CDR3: TGTGCCAGCAGCCAAGGAGCGGCTACCACAGATACGCAGTATTTT.

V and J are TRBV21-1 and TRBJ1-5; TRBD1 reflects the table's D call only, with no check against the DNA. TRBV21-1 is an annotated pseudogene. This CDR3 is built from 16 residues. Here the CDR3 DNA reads TGTGCCAGCAGCAAACGCCGGGACAGGGGGTTTCAGCCCCAGCATTTT. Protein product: CASSKRRDRGFQPQHF.

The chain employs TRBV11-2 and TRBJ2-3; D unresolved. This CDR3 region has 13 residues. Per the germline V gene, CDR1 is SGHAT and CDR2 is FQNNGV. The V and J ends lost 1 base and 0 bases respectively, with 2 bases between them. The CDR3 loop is CASSLASTDTQYF. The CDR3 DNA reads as TGTGCCAGCAGCTTAGCTAGCACAGATACGCAGTATTTT.

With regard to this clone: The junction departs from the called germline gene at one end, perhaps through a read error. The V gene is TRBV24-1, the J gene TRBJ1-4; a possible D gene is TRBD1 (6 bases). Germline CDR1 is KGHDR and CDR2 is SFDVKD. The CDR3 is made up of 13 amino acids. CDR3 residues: CATSDPNRERLFF. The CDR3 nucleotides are TGTGCCACCAGTGATCCAAACAGGGAAAGACTGTTTTTT.

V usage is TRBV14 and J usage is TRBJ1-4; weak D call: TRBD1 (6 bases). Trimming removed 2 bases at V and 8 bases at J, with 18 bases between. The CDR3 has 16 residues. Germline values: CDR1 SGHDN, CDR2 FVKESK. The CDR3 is CASSQRGWAPSEKLFF. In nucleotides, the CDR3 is TGTGCCAGCAGCCAAAGGGGGTGGGCCCCCTCGGAAAAACTGTTTTTT.

The CDR3 spells CASSLARGGFTEAFF. The CDR3 coding sequence is TGTGCCAGCAGCTTAGCTAGAGGGGGTTTTACCGAAGCTTTCTTT. The gene calls are TRBV11-2 and TRBJ1-1; tentatively, D is TRBD1 (6 bases). Germline V lookup: CDR1 SGHAT, CDR2 FQNNGV. Trimming removed 1 base from V and 8 bases from J, with 17 bases in between. CDR3 length: 15 amino acids.

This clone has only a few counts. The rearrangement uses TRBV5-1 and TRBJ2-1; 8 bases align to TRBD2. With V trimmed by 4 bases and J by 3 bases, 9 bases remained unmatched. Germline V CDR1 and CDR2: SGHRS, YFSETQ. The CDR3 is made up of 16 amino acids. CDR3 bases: TGCGCCAGCAGCCCATCGGGCGGGGGGCTCTACAATGAGCAGTTCTTC. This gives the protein CASSPSGGGLYNEQFF.

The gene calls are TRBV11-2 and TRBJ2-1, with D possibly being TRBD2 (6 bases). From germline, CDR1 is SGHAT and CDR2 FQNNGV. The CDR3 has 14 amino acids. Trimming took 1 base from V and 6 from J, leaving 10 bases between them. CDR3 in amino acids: CASSLAGLINEQFF. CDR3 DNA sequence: TGTGCCAGCAGCTTAGCGGGACTGATCAATGAGCAGTTCTTC.

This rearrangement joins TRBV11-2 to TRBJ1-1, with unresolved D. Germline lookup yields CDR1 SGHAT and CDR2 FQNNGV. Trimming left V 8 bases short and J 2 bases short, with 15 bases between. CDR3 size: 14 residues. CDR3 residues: CASGQSSRNTEAFF. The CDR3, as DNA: TGTGCCAGCGGGCAAAGCAGTAGAAACACTGAAGCTTTCTTT.

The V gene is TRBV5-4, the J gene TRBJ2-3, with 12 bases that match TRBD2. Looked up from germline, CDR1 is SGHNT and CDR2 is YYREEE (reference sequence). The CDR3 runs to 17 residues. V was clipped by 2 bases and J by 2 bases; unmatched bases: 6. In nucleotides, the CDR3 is TGTGCCAGCAGCTTACGGACTAGCGGGGCCCCCACAGATACGCAGTATTTT. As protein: CASSLRTSGAPTDTQYF. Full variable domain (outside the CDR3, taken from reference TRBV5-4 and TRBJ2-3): ETGVTQSPTHLIKTRGQQVTLRCSSQSGHNTVSWYQQALGQGPQFIFQYYREEENGRGNFPPRFSGLQFPNYSSELNVNALELDDSALYLCASSLRTSGAPTDTQYFGPGTRLTVL.

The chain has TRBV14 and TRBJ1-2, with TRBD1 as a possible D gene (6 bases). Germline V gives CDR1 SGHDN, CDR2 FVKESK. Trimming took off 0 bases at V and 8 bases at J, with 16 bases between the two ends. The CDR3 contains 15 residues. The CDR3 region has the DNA TGTGCCAGCAGCCAAGATGTTACAGGGATAGAGGGCTACACCTTC. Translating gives CASSQDVTGIEGYTF.

The DNA for the CDR3 is TGTGCCAGCAGCTATAGGGGGGGGCGCAACACTGAAGCTTTCTTT. It codes for CASSYRGGRNTEAFF. V usage is TRBV11-1 and J usage is TRBJ1-1, with D perhaps matching TRBD1 (6 bases). Germline V gives CDR1 SGHAT, CDR2 FQDESV (reference sequence). The CDR3 has 15 residues. The V end lost 4 bases, the J end lost 2 bases, and 14 bases lay between the germline ends.

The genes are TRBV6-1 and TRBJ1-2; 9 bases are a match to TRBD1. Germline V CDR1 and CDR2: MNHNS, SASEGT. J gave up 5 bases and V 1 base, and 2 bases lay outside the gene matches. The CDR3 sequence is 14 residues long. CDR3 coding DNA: TGTGCCAGCAGTGAAGTTGGGACAGGGTATGGCTACACCTTC. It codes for CASSEVGTGYGYTF.

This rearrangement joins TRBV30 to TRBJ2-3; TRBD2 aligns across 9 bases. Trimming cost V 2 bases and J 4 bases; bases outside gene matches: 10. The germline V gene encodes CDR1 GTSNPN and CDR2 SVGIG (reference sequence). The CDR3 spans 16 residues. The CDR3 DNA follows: TGTGCCTGGAGTTGGAAAACTAGCGGGCGTCCAGATACGCAGTATTTT. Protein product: CAWSWKTSGRPDTQYF. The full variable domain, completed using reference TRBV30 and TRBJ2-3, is SQTIHQWPATLVQPVGSPLSLECTVEGTSNPNLYWYRQAAGRGLQLLFYSVGIGQISSEVPQNLSASRPQDRQFILSSKKLLLSDSGFYLCAWSWKTSGRPDTQYFGPGTRLTVL.

The CDR3 DNA reads TGTGCCAGCAGTTCACGACAGGGGGCCTCTGAAGCTTTCTTT. As protein: CASSSRQGASEAFF. V usage is TRBV27 and J usage is TRBJ1-1; 10 bases map to TRBD1. V was clipped by 4 bases and J by 6 bases; unmatched bases: 5. CDR1 and CDR2 from the germline V gene are MNHEY and SMNVEV (reference sequence). CDR3 length equals 14 residues.

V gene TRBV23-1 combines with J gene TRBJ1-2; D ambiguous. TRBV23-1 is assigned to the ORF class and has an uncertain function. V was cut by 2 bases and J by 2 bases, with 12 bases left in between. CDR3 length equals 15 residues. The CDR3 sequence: CASSQPVVLNYGYTF. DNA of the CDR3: TGCGCCAGCAGTCAACCCGTAGTTCTAAACTATGGCTACACCTTC.

Here the CDR3 reads CASSRGQNNEQFF. CDR3 bases: TGTGCCAGCAGCCGGGGACAGAACAATGAGCAGTTCTTC. The chain links TRBV3-1 (or the pseudogene TRBV3-2) to TRBJ2-1; 7 positions match TRBD1. Trimming cost V 4 bases and J 5 bases; bases outside gene matches: 2. Per the germline V gene, CDR1 is LGHDT and CDR2 is YNNKEL (reference sequence). The CDR3 is 13 residues long.